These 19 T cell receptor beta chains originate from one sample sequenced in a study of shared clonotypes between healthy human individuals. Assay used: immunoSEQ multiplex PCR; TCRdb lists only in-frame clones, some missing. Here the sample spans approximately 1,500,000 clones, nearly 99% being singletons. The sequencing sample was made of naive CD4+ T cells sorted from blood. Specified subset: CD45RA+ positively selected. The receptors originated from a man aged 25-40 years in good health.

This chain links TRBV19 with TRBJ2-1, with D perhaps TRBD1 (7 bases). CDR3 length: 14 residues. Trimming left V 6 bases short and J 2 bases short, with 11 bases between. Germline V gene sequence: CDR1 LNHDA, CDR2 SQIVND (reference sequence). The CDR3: CASREGQPYNEQFF. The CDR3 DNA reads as TGTGCCAGTAGGGAGGGACAGCCCTACAATGAGCAGTTCTTC. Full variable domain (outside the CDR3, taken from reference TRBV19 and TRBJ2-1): DGGITQSPKYLFRKEGQNVTLSCEQNLNHDAMYWYRQDPGQGLRLIYYSQIVNDFQKGDIAEGYSVSREKKESFPLTVTSAQKNPTAFYLCASREGQPYNEQFFGPGTRLTVL.

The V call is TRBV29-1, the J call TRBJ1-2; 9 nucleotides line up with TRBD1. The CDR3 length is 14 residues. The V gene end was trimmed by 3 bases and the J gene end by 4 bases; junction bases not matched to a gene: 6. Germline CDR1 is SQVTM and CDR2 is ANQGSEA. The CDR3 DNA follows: TGCAGCGTTGATACCGGGACAGGGATCTATGGCTACACCTTC. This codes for CSVDTGTGIYGYTF.

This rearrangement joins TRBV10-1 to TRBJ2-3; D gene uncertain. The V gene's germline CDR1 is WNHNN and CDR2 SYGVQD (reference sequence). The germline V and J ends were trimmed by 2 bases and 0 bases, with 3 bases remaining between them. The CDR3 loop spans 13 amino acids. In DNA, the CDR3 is TGCGCCAGCAGTGAGCCTAGCACAGATACGCAGTATTTT. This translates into CASSEPSTDTQYF.

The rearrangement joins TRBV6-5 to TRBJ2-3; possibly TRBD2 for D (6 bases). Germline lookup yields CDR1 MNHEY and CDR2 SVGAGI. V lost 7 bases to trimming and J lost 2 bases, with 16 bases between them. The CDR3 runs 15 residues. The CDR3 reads CASKKIGLLTDTQYF. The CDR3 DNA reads TGTGCCAGCAAAAAAATTGGACTACTCACAGATACGCAGTATTTT.

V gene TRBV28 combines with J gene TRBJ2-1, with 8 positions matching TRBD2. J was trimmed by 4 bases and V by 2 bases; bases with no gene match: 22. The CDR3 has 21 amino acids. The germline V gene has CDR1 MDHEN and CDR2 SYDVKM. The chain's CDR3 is CASSLPVGLGKTSGVYNEQFF. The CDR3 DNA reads TGTGCCAGCAGTTTACCGGTAGGGTTGGGAAAAACTAGCGGAGTGTACAATGAGCAGTTCTTC.

For the CDR3, the DNA is TGTGCCACCAGCAGAGGTGGAGCAGGGAACTACGAGCAGTACTTC. Translation: CATSRGGAGNYEQYF. The rearrangement joins TRBV15 to TRBJ2-7, with TRBD1 as a possible D gene (5 bases). The CDR3 spans 15 residues. The germline V gene encodes CDR1 LNHNV and CDR2 YYDKDF (reference sequence). V shed 1 base and J shed 3 bases, with 13 bases lying between them.

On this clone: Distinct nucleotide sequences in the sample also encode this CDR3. The DNA for the CDR3 is TGCGCCAGCAGCCTGGGCCAAGAGACCCAGTACTTC. It translates to CASSLGQETQYF. The rearrangement uses TRBV5-1 and TRBJ2-5, with no clear D. Germline V lookup: CDR1 SGHRS, CDR2 YFSETQ. Trimming removed 4 bases at V and 1 base at J, with 5 bases between. The CDR3 sequence is 12 residues long.

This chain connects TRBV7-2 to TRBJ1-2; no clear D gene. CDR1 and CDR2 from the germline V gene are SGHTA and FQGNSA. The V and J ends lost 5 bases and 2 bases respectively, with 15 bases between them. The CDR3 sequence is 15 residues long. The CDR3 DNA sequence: TGTGCCAGCAGCCCGTCTCGGGAGGAGAACTATGGCTACACCTTC. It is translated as CASSPSREENYGYTF.

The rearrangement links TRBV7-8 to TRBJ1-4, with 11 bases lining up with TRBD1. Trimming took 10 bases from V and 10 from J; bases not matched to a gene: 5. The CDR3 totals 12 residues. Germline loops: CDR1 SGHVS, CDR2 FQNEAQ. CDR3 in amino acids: CATGQGAGKLFF. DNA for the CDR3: TGTGCCACTGGACAGGGGGCCGGAAAACTGTTTTTT.

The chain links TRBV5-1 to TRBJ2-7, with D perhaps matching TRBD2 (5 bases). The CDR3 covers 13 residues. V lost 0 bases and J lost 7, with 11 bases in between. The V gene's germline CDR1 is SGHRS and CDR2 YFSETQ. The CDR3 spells CASSLATRGEQYF. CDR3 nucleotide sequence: TGCGCCAGCAGCTTGGCAACCCGAGGGGAGCAGTACTTC.

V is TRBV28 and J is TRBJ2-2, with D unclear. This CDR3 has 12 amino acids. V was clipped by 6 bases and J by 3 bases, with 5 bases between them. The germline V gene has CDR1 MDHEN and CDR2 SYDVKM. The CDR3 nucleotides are TGTGCCAGCAGGCACTACACCGGGGAGCTGTTTTTT. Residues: CASRHYTGELFF.

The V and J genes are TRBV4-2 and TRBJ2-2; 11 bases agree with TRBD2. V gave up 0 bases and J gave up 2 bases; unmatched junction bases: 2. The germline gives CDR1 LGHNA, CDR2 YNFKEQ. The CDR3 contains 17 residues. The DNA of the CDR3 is TGTGCCAGCAGCCAAGATAGCGGGAGGGCCAACACCGGGGAGCTGTTTTTT. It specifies CASSQDSGRANTGELFF.

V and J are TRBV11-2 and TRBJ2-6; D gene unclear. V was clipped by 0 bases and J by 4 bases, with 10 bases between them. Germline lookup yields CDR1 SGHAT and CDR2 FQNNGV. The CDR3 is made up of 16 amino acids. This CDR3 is CASSLERVPGANVLTF. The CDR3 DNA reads TGTGCCAGCAGCTTAGAAAGGGTTCCCGGGGCCAACGTCCTGACTTTC.

Here the CDR3 reads CAVMAGQSLYEQYF. CDR3 nucleotide sequence: TGTGCCGTTATGGCCGGACAGTCACTCTACGAGCAGTACTTC. The gene calls are TRBV10-3 and TRBJ2-7; TRBD1 is a possible D gene (6 bases). CDR3 length equals 14 residues. The V gene's germline CDR1 is ENHRY and CDR2 SYGVKD. V lost 11 bases to trimming and J lost 3 bases, with 20 bases between them.

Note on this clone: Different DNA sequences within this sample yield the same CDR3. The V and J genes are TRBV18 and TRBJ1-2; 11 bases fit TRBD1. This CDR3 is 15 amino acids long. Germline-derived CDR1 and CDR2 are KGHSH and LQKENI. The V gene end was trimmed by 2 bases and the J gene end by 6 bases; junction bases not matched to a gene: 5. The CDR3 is CASSPGTGGVDGYTF. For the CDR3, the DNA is TGTGCCAGCTCACCAGGGACAGGGGGAGTGGATGGCTACACCTTC.

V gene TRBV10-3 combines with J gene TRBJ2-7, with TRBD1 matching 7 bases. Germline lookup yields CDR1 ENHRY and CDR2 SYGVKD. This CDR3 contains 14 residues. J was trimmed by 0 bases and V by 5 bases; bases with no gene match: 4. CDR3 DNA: TGTGCCATCAGTCCGGGACAGAACTCCTACGAGCAGTACTTC. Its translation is CAISPGQNSYEQYF.

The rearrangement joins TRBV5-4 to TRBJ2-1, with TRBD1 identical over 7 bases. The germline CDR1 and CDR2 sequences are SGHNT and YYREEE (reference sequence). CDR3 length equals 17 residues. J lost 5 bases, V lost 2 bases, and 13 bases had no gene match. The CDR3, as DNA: TGTGCCAGCAGCTTCTATTTGACAGGGAAGAGCGACAATGAGCAGTTCTTC. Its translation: CASSFYLTGKSDNEQFF.

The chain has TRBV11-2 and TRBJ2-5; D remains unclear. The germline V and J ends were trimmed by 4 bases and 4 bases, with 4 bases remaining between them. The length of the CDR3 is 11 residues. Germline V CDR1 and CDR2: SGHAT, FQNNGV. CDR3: CASSSTETQYF. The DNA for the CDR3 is TGTGCCAGCAGCTCGACAGAGACCCAGTACTTC. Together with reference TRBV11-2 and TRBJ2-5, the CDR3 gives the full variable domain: EAGVAQSPRYKIIEKRQSVAFWCNPISGHATLYWYQQILGQGPKLLIQFQNNGVVDDSQLPKDRFSAERLKGVDSTLKIQPAKLEDSAVYLCASSSTETQYFGPGTRLLVL.

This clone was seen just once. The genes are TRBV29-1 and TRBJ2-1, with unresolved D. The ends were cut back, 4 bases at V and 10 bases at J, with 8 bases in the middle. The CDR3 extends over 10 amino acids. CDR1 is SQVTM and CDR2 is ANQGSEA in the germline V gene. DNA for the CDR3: TGCAGCGTTGGTTTCCGCGAGCAGTTCTTC. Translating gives CSVGFREQFF.